The 19 T cell receptor beta chains below come from one sample, sequenced in a study of OX40 agonist ivuxolimab in advanced cancers. TCRdb's copy holds only in-frame clones and misses some; the assay was immunoSEQ multiplex PCR. Among about 30,000 clones listed, around nine tenths were seen once. The material was CD4+ or CD8+ T cells sorted from blood, obtained in a trial of the OX40 agonist ivuxolimab. The source is an adult with an advanced solid tumor such as melanoma, head and neck, liver or kidney cancer.

This chain joins TRBV6-6 and TRBJ1-5; 7 bases fit TRBD1. V was clipped by 0 bases and J by 8 bases; unmatched bases: 4. The CDR3 has 14 residues. Germline lookup yields CDR1 MNHNY and CDR2 SVGAGI (reference sequence). This chain's CDR3 is CASSYSEGTEPQHF. CDR3 bases: TGTGCCAGCAGTTACTCGGAGGGGACAGAGCCCCAGCATTTT.

This clone was seen a single time. This chain links TRBV7-3 with TRBJ1-2; the D gene is possibly TRBD1 (6 bases). The CDR3 covers 12 residues. Germline lookup yields CDR1 SGHTA and CDR2 FQGTGA. V was trimmed by 3 bases and J by 8 bases, leaving 10 bases between them. The CDR3 loop reads CASSFEGDGYTF. DNA for the CDR3: TGTGCCAGCAGCTTTGAGGGGGACGGCTACACCTTC.

This chain links TRBV15 with TRBJ1-5, with D uncertain. CDR3 length: 15 residues. The germline V and J ends were trimmed by 2 bases and 0 bases, with 8 bases remaining between them. Germline-derived CDR1 and CDR2 are LNHNV and YYDKDF (reference sequence). The chain's CDR3 is CATSRTGNSNQPQHF. The DNA for the CDR3 is TGTGCCACCAGCAGAACCGGGAATAGCAATCAGCCCCAGCATTTT.

The chain combines TRBV23-1 with TRBJ2-2, with 9 bases lining up with TRBD1. TRBV23-1 is an ORF, and what it does is uncertain. V lost 4 bases, J lost 5 bases, and 8 bases stayed unmatched. CDR3 length: 16 amino acids. CDR3 protein: CASSPLTGGYTGELFF. The CDR3 nucleotides are TGCGCCAGCAGTCCCCTGACAGGGGGTTATACCGGGGAGCTGTTTTTT.

This chain joins TRBV13 and TRBJ2-3; D gene ambiguous. CDR1 is PRHDT, CDR2 FYEKMQ, per germline (reference sequence). V lost 3 bases and J 3 bases, leaving 19 bases between the germline ends. The CDR3 runs to 17 residues. The CDR3 protein is CASSFQLGFKATDTQYF. Written as DNA, the CDR3 is TGTGCCAGCAGCTTTCAACTCGGCTTTAAGGCGACAGATACGCAGTATTTT.

CDR3 residues: CASSLAGSSYNEQFF. The CDR3 DNA reads TGTGCCAGCAGCTTAGCCGGGTCCTCCTACAATGAGCAGTTCTTC. The rearrangement joins TRBV7-9 to TRBJ2-1, with D unresolved. CDR1 SEHNR and CDR2 FQNEAQ come from the germline V gene (reference sequence). V was cut by 0 bases and J by 0 bases, with 6 bases left in between. The CDR3 spans 15 residues. Together with reference TRBV7-9 and TRBJ2-1, the CDR3 gives the full variable domain: DTGVSQNPRHKITKRGQNVTFRCDPISEHNRLYWYRQTLGQGPEFLTYFQNEAQLEKSRLLSDRFSAERPKGSFSTLEIQRTEQGDSAMYLCASSLAGSSYNEQFFGPGTRLTVL.

The V and J genes are TRBV4-2 and TRBJ1-5; TRBD1 matches 12 bases. The CDR3 has 16 amino acids. The germline V gene encodes CDR1 LGHNA and CDR2 YNFKEQ. Trimming cost V 0 bases and J 5 bases; bases outside gene matches: 2. The CDR3 DNA reads TGTGCCAGCAGCCAAGATGGGACAGGGGGCTATCAGCCCCAGCATTTT. Protein sequence: CASSQDGTGGYQPQHF.

The chain uses TRBV5-4 and TRBJ2-1; 8 positions match TRBD1. In germline, CDR1 is SGHNT, CDR2 YYREEE (reference sequence). The CDR3 loop spans 17 amino acids. With 1 base clipped from V and 10 bases from J, the junction kept 16 bases outside the gene matches. CDR3 residues: CASSLWGWDRTEGEQFF. The CDR3 DNA is TGTGCCAGCAGCTTGTGGGGGTGGGACAGGACAGAGGGGGAGCAGTTCTTC.

The rearrangement joins TRBV7-9 to TRBJ2-2; no clear D gene. The CDR3 runs 15 residues. Trimming stripped 1 base from V and 3 bases from J, with 9 bases between. From germline, CDR1 is SEHNR and CDR2 FQNEAQ (reference sequence). DNA of the CDR3: TGTGCCAGCAGCTTAGTTGGCTCAGACACCGGGGAGCTGTTTTTT. This encodes CASSLVGSDTGELFF. Filled out from reference TRBV7-9 and TRBJ2-2, the complete variable domain reads DTGVSQNPRHKITKRGQNVTFRCDPISEHNRLYWYRQTLGQGPEFLTYFQNEAQLEKSRLLSDRFSAERPKGSFSTLEIQRTEQGDSAMYLCASSLVGSDTGELFFGEGSRLTVL.

Points on this clone: Other DNA sequences in the same sample also yield this CDR3. This chain links TRBV9 with TRBJ2-3; TRBD2 might be the D (5 bases). CDR3 length equals 16 residues. V lost 0 bases, J lost 4 bases, and 15 bases lay in between. Germline V gives CDR1 SGDLS, CDR2 YYNGEE. The CDR3 DNA follows: TGTGCCAGCAGCGTAGATGGCTTCGTCGGGGCAGATACGCAGTATTTT. Protein product: CASSVDGFVGADTQYF.

V and J are TRBV7-9 and TRBJ1-2; tentatively, D is TRBD1 (5 bases). Per germline, CDR1 SEHNR and CDR2 FQNEAQ (reference sequence). This CDR3 contains 16 residues. V was trimmed by 5 bases and J by 2 bases, leaving 18 bases between them. The CDR3 nucleotides read TGTGCCAGCAGCCTCGGGTACCTACAGGCGAACTATGGCTACACCTTC. Translating gives CASSLGYLQANYGYTF.

The chain links TRBV2 to TRBJ1-1; possible D gene TRBD1, 5 bases. Germline CDR1 and CDR2: SNHLY and FYNNEI. The CDR3 runs to 17 residues. With 7 bases removed from V and 1 base from J, the gap between germline ends came to 22 bases. Written as DNA, the CDR3 is TGTGCCAGCATCGCGTCGGGGGACCCTACCGCGAACACTGAAGCTTTCTTT. As protein: CASIASGDPTANTEAFF.

The chain carries TRBV7-2 and TRBJ2-7; D gene uncertain. Trimming took 5 bases from V and 3 from J, leaving 14 bases between them. CDR1 SGHTA and CDR2 FQGNSA come from the germline V gene. The CDR3 contains 14 residues. CDR3 residues: CASSNHSYVYEQYF. The CDR3 nucleotides are TGTGCCAGCAGCAACCATAGTTACGTCTACGAGCAGTACTTC. The entire variable domain, with the rest obtained from reference TRBV7-2 and TRBJ2-7, is as follows: GAGVSQSPSNKVTEKGKDVELRCDPISGHTALYWYRQSLGQGLEFLIYFQGNSAPDKSGLPSDRFSAERTGGSVSTLTIQRTQQEDSAVYLCASSNHSYVYEQYFGPGTRLTVT.

V usage is TRBV10-1 and J usage is TRBJ2-5, with TRBD2 identical over 7 bases. CDR3 length: 15 amino acids. V shed 7 bases, J shed 4 bases, and the junction held 12 bases outside the gene matches. Germline values: CDR1 WNHNN, CDR2 SYGVQD (reference sequence). In nucleotides, the CDR3 is TGCGCCAGCAAACGCCAGCGGGGAAACTTAGAGACCCAGTACTTC. Amino acid sequence: CASKRQRGNLETQYF.

The chain couples TRBV4-3 to TRBJ2-7; 9 bases line up with TRBD1. This CDR3 region has 15 residues. The V segment lost 0 bases and the J segment 3 bases; nucleotides outside the gene matches: 3. Germline values: CDR1 LGHNA, CDR2 YSLEER. The chain's CDR3 is CASSQEQGAYYEQYF. CDR3 nucleotide sequence: TGCGCCAGCAGCCAAGAACAGGGGGCGTACTACGAGCAGTACTTC.

The chain has TRBV6-5 and TRBJ2-7; D gene ambiguous. V lost 0 bases, J lost 4 bases, and 16 bases lay in between. This CDR3 comprises 16 residues. The germline V gene encodes CDR1 MNHEY and CDR2 SVGAGI. The CDR3 sequence: CASSYSVGQELYEQYV. CDR3 coding DNA: TGTGCCAGCAGTTACTCAGTGGGTCAGGAACTTTACGAGCAGTACGTC.

The V and J genes are TRBV5-1 and TRBJ2-1; D is undetermined. CDR3 length: 15 residues. Trimming cost V 2 bases and J 0 bases, with 9 bases left between them. Germline V gene sequence: CDR1 SGHRS, CDR2 YFSETQ. CDR3 residues: CASSFFRDSYNEQFF. The CDR3 DNA follows: TGCGCCAGCAGCTTCTTTAGGGACTCCTACAATGAGCAGTTCTTC. Complete variable domain (other parts from reference TRBV5-1 and TRBJ2-1): KAGVTQTPRYLIKTRGQQVTLSCSPISGHRSVSWYQQTPGQGLQFLFEYFSETQRNKGNFPGRFSGRQFSNSRSEMNVSTLELGDSALYLCASSFFRDSYNEQFFGPGTRLTVL.

The chain employs TRBV11-2 and TRBJ1-3; D ambiguous. Trimming took 5 bases from V and 3 from J, leaving 14 bases between them. This CDR3 has 15 amino acids. Germline V gene sequence: CDR1 SGHAT, CDR2 FQNNGV. Here the CDR3 reads CASSGPSGFGNTIYF. The CDR3 region has the DNA TGTGCCAGCAGCGGACCCTCCGGCTTTGGAAACACCATATATTTT.

This clone appeared once. CDR3 sequence: CASSPLGQGFLGAFF. The CDR3 bases are TGCGCCAGCAGCCCTCTGGGGCAGGGTTTTTTAGGAGCTTTCTTT. This sequence joins TRBV4-3 and TRBJ1-1; D is possibly TRBD1 (5 bases). The CDR3 totals 15 residues. Germline assignment: CDR1 LGHNA and CDR2 YSLEER. V shed 4 bases and J shed 10 bases, with 22 bases lying between them.